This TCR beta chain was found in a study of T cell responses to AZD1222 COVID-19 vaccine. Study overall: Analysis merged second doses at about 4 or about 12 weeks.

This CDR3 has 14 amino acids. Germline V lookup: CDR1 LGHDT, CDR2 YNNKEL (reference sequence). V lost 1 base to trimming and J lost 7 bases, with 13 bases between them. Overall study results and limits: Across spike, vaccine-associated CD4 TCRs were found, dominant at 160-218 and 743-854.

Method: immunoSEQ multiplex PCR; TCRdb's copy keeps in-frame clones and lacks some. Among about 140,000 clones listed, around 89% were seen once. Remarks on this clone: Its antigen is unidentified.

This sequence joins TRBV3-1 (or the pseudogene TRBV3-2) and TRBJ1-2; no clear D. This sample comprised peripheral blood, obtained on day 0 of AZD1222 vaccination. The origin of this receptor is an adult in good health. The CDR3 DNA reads TGTGCCAGCAGCCAAGGAATCACAGCGGGTGGCTACACCTTC. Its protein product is CASSQGITAGGYTF.